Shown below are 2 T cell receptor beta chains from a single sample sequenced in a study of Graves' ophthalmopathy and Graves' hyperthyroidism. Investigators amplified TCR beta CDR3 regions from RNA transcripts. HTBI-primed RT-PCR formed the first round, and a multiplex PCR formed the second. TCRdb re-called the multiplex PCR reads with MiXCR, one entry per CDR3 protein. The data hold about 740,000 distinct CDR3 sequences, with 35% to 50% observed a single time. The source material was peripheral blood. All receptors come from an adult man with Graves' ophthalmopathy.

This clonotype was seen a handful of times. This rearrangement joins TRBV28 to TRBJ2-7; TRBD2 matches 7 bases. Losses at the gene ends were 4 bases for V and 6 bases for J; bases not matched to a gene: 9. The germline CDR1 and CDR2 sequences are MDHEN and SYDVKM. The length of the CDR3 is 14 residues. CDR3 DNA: TGTGCCAGCAGTTCGCGGGGGATGTCGGCCGAGCAGTACTTC. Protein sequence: CASSSRGMSAEQYF. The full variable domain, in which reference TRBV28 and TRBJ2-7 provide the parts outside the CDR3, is DVKVTQSSRYLVKRTGEKVFLECVQDMDHENMFWYRQDPGLGLRLIYFSYDVKMKEKGDIPEGYSVSREKKERFSLILESASTNQTSMYLCASSSRGMSAEQYFGPGTRLTVT.

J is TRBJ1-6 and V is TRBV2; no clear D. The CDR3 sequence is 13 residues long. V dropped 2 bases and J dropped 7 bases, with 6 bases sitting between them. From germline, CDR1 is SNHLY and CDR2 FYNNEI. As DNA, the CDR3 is TGTGCCAGCAGTGAATGGGAGAATTCACCCCTCCACTTT. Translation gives CASSEWENSPLHF. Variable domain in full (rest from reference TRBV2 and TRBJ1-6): EPEVTQTPSHQVTQMGQEVILRCVPISNHLYFYWYRQILGQKVEFLVSFYNNEISEKSEIFDDQFSVERPDGSNFTLKIRSTKLEDSAMYFCASSEWENSPLHFGNGTRLTVT.